This is a list of T cell receptor beta chains from one sample in a study of T cells in Graves' hyperthyroidism and ophthalmopathy. TCRdb used MiXCR to reprocess the multiplex PCR reads, holding one entry per CDR3 protein. The data contain 200,000 to 250,000 distinct CDR3 sequences, around 16% of them singletons. The sample comprised blood. The source is a woman aged 50 to 60 with Graves' hyperthyroidism. The CDR3 runs from the conserved cysteine through the conserved F or W. Each record gives: clone size, V gene, J gene, D gene, CDR3 length, CDR3 protein, CDR3 DNA. D genes are given only for firm matches. Rows give clone size only sometimes, using once, few, many, or a class for an expanded clone.

abundance: many; v_gene: TRBV29-1; j_gene: TRBJ2-2; d_gene: TRBD2; len: 16; CDR3aa: CSVGGLAGGYGGELFF; CDR3nt: TGCAGCGTTGGGGGACTAGCGGGAGGGTATGGCGGGGAGCTGTTTTTT
abundance: many; v_gene: TRBV7-2; j_gene: TRBJ2-5; d_gene: TRBD2; len: 13; CDR3aa: CASSLGLAGDRYF; CDR3nt: TGTGCCAGCAGCTTAGGACTAGCGGGAGACCGGTACTTC
abundance: many; v_gene: TRBV7-8; j_gene: TRBJ2-2; d_gene: -; len: 16; CDR3aa: CASRGRGLVQVGELFF; CDR3nt: TGTGCCAGCAGAGGCCGAGGACTGGTCCAGGTCGGGGAGCTGTTTTTT
abundance: once; v_gene: TRBV14; j_gene: TRBJ1-2; d_gene: -; len: 17; CDR3aa: CASSQDSFSRANYGYTF; CDR3nt: TGTGCCAGCAGCCAAGACAGCTTTTCGAGAGCTAACTATGGCTACACCTTC
abundance: many; v_gene: TRBV10-3; j_gene: TRBJ2-7; d_gene: -; len: 13; CDR3aa: CAISEDPTYEQYF; CDR3nt: TGTGCCATCAGTGAAGATCCGACCTACGAGCAGTACTTC
abundance: -; v_gene: TRBV30; j_gene: TRBJ2-1; d_gene: TRBD2; len: 16; CDR3aa: CAWRATSGRSGNEQFF; CDR3nt: TGTGCCTGGAGAGCGACTAGCGGGAGATCTGGCAATGAGCAGTTCTTC
abundance: -; v_gene: TRBV2; j_gene: TRBJ2-7; d_gene: -; len: 13; CDR3aa: CASSARVNYEQYF; CDR3nt: TGTGCCAGCAGTGCCAGGGTGAACTACGAGCAGTACTTC
abundance: -; v_gene: TRBV3-1; j_gene: TRBJ1-3; d_gene: -; len: 13; CDR3aa: CASSQWLGNTIYF; CDR3nt: TGTGCCAGCAGCCAATGGCTCGGAAACACCATATATTTT
abundance: few; v_gene: TRBV6-1; j_gene: TRBJ2-3; d_gene: -; len: 17; CDR3aa: CASSPKGLAILTDTQYF; CDR3nt: TGTGCCAGCAGCCCGAAGGGGTTAGCGATACTCACAGATACGCAGTATTTT
abundance: many; v_gene: TRBV11-2; j_gene: TRBJ2-3; d_gene: -; len: 13; CDR3aa: CASSFGGMDTQYF; CDR3nt: TGTGCCAGCAGCTTCGGGGGTATGGATACGCAGTATTTT
abundance: -; v_gene: TRBV15; j_gene: TRBJ1-2; d_gene: -; len: 13; CDR3aa: CATSRGGVDGYTF; CDR3nt: TGTGCCACCAGCAGAGGGGGAGTGGATGGCTACACCTTC